This T cell receptor beta chain was documented in a study of identical twins. TCRdb independently ran MiXCR on the 5' RACE reads; one entry per CDR3 protein. Among some 760,000 distinct CDR3 sequences listed, 18% were seen once. The data also belong to a second study, concerning T cells expressing NK-cell markers. That publication notes: Cells sorted as CD3+CD56+NKG2C+, CD3+CD56+NKG2C- and CD3+CD56-NKG2C+ T cells supplied the TCR beta repertoires.

This TCR derives from a woman aged 18-29 years in good health. Sequenced input: PBMCs.

DNA for the CDR3: TGCGCCAGCAGCGACGGTTCTCAAGAGACCCAGTACTTC. Translating it yields CASSDGSQETQYF. The chain couples TRBV5-1 to TRBJ2-5; D not resolved. This CDR3 spans 13 amino acids. CDR1 SGHRS and CDR2 YFSETQ come from the germline V gene. V lost 4 bases to trimming and J lost 2 bases, with 9 bases between them.